Shown below are 8 T cell receptor beta chains from a single sample sequenced in a study of beta chain features in type 1 diabetes (dated by TCRdb to between 2017 and 2018). The library was made by the immunoSEQ multiplex PCR assay. The entire isolated RNA was reverse transcribed using the High Capacity cDNA Reverse Transcription Kit, and thus expressed TCRB transcripts were sequenced. What TCRdb holds here is the immuneACCESS table cut down to in-frame rearrangements. Part of the clones is not present; checked against another copy, under half of the missing clones reflect an unresolved V gene, and the others are unexplained. Counted in this sample were approximately 330,000 clones; roughly 9.6% of them appeared once. About 0.014% of the sample belongs to the ten largest clones. Sequences were obtained from naive CD4+ T cells from blood. The cell subset or site label for this specimen denotes: true naive CD4+ T cells. All receptors derive from a woman aged 25 to 39 in good health.

Only a few counts were recorded for this clone. The chain uses TRBV9 and TRBJ2-7; 9 nucleotides align to TRBD2. Germline V lookup: CDR1 SGDLS, CDR2 YYNGEE. The CDR3 consists of 15 residues. Trimming at V came to 3 bases and at J to 4 bases, leaving 8 bases not matched to a gene. DNA of the CDR3: TGTGCCAGCAGCGCCCATGGACTAGCGCAATACGAGCAGTACTTC. Protein product: CASSAHGLAQYEQYF.

The V gene is TRBV7-2, the J gene TRBJ2-5; 9 bases align to TRBD2. The germline CDR1 and CDR2 sequences are SGHTA and FQGNSA. V trimming: 4 bases; J trimming: 5 bases; junction bases outside the gene matches: 8. The CDR3 totals 15 residues. CDR3 bases: TGTGCCAGCAGCTCAGGGGGACTAGCTTTGGAGACCCAGTACTTC. Amino acid sequence: CASSSGGLALETQYF.

The genes are TRBV7-2 and TRBJ2-1, with 9 bases identical to TRBD2. The CDR3 contains 15 residues. The germline gives CDR1 SGHTA, CDR2 FQGNSA. V lost 3 bases and J lost 7; bases outside the gene matches: 7. The CDR3 region is CASSLISGSVNEQFF. DNA for the CDR3: TGTGCCAGCAGCTTGATTAGCGGGAGTGTTAATGAGCAGTTCTTC.

This clone turned up a few times. This chain uses TRBV28 with TRBJ2-1, with TRBD1 identical over 8 bases. V was clipped by 1 base and J by 8 bases; unmatched bases: 7. Germline lookup yields CDR1 MDHEN and CDR2 SYDVKM. The CDR3 length is 15 residues. CDR3 DNA: TGTGCCAGCAGTTTATACCAGGGGGCATACGATGAGCAGTTCTTC. It specifies CASSLYQGAYDEQFF.

The V gene is TRBV28, the J gene TRBJ2-5; D call uncertain. Trimming took 5 bases from V and 0 from J, leaving 7 bases between them. The CDR3 is 13 residues long. The germline V gene encodes CDR1 MDHEN and CDR2 SYDVKM. The CDR3 coding sequence is TGTGCCAGCAGTCTCGACTACCAAGAGACCCAGTACTTC. This encodes CASSLDYQETQYF.

The table lists this clone with a few counts. The chain combines TRBV7-2 with TRBJ2-7, with 7 bases lining up with TRBD1. Losses at the gene ends were 4 bases for V and 5 bases for J; bases not matched to a gene: 8. Germline CDR1 is SGHTA and CDR2 is FQGNSA. The CDR3 covers 14 residues. DNA of the CDR3: TGTGCCAGCAGCTACGACAGGGTGGAACACGAGCAGTACTTC. Its protein is CASSYDRVEHEQYF.

The CDR3 reads CASSSLKTGFGHNEQFF. As DNA, the CDR3 is TGTGCCAGTTCAAGCCTCAAGACAGGGTTCGGCCACAATGAGCAGTTCTTC. This chain connects TRBV19 to TRBJ2-1; 7 bases agree with TRBD1. Germline V gives CDR1 LNHDA, CDR2 SQIVND (reference sequence). The CDR3 runs to 17 residues. J was trimmed by 5 bases and V by 8 bases; bases with no gene match: 18.

This clone was seen more than once but under ten times. This chain connects TRBV4-1 to TRBJ2-1, with TRBD2 matching 14 bases. The CDR3 contains 19 residues. V shed 4 bases, J shed 1 base, and the junction held 9 bases outside the gene matches. Germline V gene sequence: CDR1 MGHRA, CDR2 YSYEKL. CDR3 nucleotides: TGCGCCAGCAGCCGACCGACTAGCGGGAGGGGTCAATCCTACAATGAGCAGTTCTTC. It is translated as CASSRPTSGRGQSYNEQFF.